This T cell receptor beta chain was identified during a study of radiotherapy plus CTLA-4 blockade in lung cancer. In germline, CDR1 is SGHNT, CDR2 YYREEE (reference sequence). The CDR3 is made up of 12 amino acids. Trimming took off 0 bases at V and 4 bases at J, with 4 bases between the two ends. The data were produced by immunoSEQ multiplex PCR, yet TCRdb's version contains in-frame clones alone and is incomplete. This sample carries tens of thousands of clones, about three quarters of them seen once, and the ten largest clones take about an eighth. J is TRBJ1-1 and V is TRBV5-4; D gene uncertain. Specimen: peripheral blood, collected from a patient treated with radiotherapy plus ipilimumab. The TCR sequence derives from a human donor with non-small cell lung cancer that progressed on radiotherapy plus ipilimumab. The CDR3 bases are TGTGCCAGCAGCTTGGGGGTCACTGAAGCTTTCTTT. This gives the protein CASSLGVTEAFF. Complete variable domain (other parts from reference TRBV5-4 and TRBJ1-1): ETGVTQSPTHLIKTRGQQVTLRCSSQSGHNTVSWYQQALGQGPQFIFQYYREEENGRGNFPPRFSGLQFPNYSSELNVNALELDDSALYLCASSLGVTEAFFGQGTRLTVV.